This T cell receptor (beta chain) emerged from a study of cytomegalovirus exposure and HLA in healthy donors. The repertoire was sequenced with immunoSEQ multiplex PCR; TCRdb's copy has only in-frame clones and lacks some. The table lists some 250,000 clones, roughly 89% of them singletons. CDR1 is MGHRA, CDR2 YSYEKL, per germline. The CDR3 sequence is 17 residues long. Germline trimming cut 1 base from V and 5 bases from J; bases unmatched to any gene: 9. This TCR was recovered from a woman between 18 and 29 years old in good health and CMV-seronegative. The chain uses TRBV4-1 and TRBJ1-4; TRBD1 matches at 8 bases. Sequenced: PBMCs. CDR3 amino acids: CASSQAQDRARNEKLFF. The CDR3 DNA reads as TGCGCCAGCAGCCAAGCCCAGGACAGGGCTCGGAATGAAAAACTGTTTTTT.